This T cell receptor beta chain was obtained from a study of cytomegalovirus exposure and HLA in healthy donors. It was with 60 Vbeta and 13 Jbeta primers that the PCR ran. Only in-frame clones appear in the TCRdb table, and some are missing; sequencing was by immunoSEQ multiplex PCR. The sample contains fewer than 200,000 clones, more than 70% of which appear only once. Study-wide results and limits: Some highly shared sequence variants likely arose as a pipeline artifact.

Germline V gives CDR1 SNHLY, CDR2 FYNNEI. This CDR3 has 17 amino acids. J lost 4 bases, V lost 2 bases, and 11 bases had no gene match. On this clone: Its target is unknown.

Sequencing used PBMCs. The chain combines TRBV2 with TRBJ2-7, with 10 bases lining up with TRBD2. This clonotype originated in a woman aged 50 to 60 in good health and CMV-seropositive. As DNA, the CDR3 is TGTGCCAGCAGTGAAAGGCTAGCGGGAGCCGGTAGTTACGAGCAGTACTTC. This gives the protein CASSERLAGAGSYEQYF.